This record looks at one TCR beta chain sequence and its context. The antigen remains unidentified. This specimen belongs to a study of T-cell reconstitution after alpha-beta-depleted transplantation in children. Points from the study as a whole: When one year had passed after transplant, most T-cell counts and diversity came from newly produced T cells.

Unique molecular identifiers were used to barcode this TCRbeta library. TCRdb re-derived calls from the PCR reads in MiXCR, one entry per CDR3 protein. The table has about 130,000 distinct CDR3 sequences, about a tenth seen once. The CDR3 sequence is 14 residues long. With 6 bases clipped from V and 5 bases from J, the junction kept 7 bases outside the gene matches. The germline gives CDR1 MNHEY, CDR2 SVGEGT. Specimen: PBMCs, mostly from graft donor cells, collected 180 days after TCRalphabeta/CD19-depleted stem cell transplant. The V call is TRBV6-2 or TRBV6-3, the J call TRBJ2-7; 10 bases are a match to TRBD2. The source is a girl under three years old who had a stem cell transplant for combined immunodeficiency, so the T cells may come from the graft donor. The CDR3 DNA reads as TGTGCCAGCAGGGGTACGGGACTAGCGAACGAGCAGTACTTC. It translates to CASRGTGLANEQYF.